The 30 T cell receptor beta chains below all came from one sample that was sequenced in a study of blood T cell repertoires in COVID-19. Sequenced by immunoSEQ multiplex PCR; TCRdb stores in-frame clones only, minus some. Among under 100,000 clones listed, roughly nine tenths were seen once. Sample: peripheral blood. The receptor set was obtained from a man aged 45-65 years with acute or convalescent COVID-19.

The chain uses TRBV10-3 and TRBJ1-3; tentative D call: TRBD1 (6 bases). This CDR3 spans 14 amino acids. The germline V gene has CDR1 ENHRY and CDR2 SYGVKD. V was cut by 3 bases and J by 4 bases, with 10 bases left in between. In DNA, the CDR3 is TGTGCCATCAGTGACCAGGGACACGGAAACACCATATATTTT. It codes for CAISDQGHGNTIYF.

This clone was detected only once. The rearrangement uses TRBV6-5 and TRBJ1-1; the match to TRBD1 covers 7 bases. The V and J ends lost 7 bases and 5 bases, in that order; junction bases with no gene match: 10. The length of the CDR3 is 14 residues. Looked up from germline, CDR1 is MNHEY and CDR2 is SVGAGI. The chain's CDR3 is CASIIDRVRTEAFF. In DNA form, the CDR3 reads TGTGCCAGCATCATTGACAGGGTAAGGACTGAAGCTTTCTTT.

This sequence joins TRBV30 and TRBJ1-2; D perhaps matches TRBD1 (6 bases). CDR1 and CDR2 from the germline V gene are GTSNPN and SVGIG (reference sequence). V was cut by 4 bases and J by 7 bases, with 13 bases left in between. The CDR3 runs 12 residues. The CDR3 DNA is TGTGCCTGGAAGGGGGTTGTTGGTGGCTACACCTTC. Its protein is CAWKGVVGGYTF.

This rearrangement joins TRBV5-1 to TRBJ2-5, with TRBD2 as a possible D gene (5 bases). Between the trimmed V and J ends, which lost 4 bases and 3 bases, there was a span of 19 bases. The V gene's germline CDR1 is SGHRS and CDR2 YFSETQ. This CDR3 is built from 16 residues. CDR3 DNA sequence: TGCGCCAGCAGCCGAGGAGTAGCGTGGGGTGAAGAGACCCAGTACTTC. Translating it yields CASSRGVAWGEETQYF.

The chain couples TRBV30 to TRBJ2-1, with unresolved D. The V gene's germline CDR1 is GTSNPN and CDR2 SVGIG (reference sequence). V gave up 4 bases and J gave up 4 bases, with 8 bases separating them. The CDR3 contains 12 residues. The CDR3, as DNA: TGTGCCTGGACCCTAGATTACAATGAGCAGTTCTTC. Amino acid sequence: CAWTLDYNEQFF.

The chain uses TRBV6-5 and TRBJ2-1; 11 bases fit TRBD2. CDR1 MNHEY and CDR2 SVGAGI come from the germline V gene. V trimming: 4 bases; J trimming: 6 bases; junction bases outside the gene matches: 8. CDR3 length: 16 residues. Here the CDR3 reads CASSSPIAGGGNEQFF. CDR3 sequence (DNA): TGTGCCAGCAGTTCCCCCATAGCGGGGGGGGGCAATGAGCAGTTCTTC.

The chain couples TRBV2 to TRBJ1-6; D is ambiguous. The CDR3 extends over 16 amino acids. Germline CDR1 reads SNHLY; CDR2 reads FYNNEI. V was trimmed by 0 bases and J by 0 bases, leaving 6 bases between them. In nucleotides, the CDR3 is TGTGCCAGCAGTGAAGCCTTGCGCTCCTATAATTCACCCCTCCACTTT. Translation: CASSEALRSYNSPLHF.

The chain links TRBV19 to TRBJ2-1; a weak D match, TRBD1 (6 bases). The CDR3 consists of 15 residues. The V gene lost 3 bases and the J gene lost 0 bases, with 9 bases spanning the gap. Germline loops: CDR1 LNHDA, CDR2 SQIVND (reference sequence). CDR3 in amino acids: CASSMIGGSYNEQFF. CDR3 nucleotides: TGTGCCAGTAGTATGATAGGGGGCTCCTACAATGAGCAGTTCTTC.

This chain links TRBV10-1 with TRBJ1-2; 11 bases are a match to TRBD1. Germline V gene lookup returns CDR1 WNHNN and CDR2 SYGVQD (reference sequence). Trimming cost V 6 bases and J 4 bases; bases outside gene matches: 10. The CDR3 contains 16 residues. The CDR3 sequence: CASRVVGTGGSYGYTF. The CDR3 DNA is TGCGCCAGCAGGGTAGTAGGGACAGGGGGTAGCTATGGCTACACCTTC.

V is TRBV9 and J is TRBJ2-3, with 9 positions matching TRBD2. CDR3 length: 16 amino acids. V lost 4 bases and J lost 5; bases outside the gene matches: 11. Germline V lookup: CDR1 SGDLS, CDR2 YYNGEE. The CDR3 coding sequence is TGTGCCAGCAGCCCAGGGGCGGGGGGGCGTATAGATACGCAGTATTTT. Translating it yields CASSPGAGGRIDTQYF.

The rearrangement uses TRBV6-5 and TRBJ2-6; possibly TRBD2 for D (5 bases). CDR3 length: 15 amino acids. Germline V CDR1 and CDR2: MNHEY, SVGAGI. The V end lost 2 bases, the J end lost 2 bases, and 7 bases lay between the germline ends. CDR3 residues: CASSYAGAGANVLTF. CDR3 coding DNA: TGTGCCAGCAGTTACGCGGGCGCTGGGGCCAACGTCCTGACTTTC.

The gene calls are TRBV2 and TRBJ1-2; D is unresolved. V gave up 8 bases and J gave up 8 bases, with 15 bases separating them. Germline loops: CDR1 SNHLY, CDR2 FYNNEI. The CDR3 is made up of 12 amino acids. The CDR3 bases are TGTGCCAGCCCCCCGGGGTTGGGAGGCTACACCTTC. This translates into CASPPGLGGYTF.

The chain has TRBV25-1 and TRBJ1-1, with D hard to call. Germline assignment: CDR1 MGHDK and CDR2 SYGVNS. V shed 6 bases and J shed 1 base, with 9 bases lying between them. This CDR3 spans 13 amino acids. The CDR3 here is CASSDGANTEAFF. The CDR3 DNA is TGTGCCAGCAGCGACGGAGCGAACACTGAAGCTTTCTTT.

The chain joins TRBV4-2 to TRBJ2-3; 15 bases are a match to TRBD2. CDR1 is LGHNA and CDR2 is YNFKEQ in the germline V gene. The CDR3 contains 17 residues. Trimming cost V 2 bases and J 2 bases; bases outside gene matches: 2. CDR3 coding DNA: TGTGCCAGCAGCCAAAGGACTAGCGGGGGGGCCACAGATACGCAGTATTTT. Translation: CASSQRTSGGATDTQYF.

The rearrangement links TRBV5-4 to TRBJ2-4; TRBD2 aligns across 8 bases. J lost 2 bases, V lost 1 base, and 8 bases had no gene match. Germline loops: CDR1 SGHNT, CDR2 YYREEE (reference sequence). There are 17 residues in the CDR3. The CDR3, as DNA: TGTGCCAGCAGCTTGTCTGAGCGGGGGCCTACCAAAAACATTCAGTACTTC. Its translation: CASSLSERGPTKNIQYF.

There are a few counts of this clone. The CDR3 is CASLWTGGGTGELFF. CDR3 nucleotide sequence: TGTGCCAGCCTCTGGACAGGGGGTGGCACCGGGGAGCTGTTTTTT. This chain joins TRBV19 and TRBJ2-2, with 10 bases lining up with TRBD1. The trim removed 9 bases at V and 4 bases at J, leaving 8 bases unmatched. From germline, CDR1 is LNHDA and CDR2 SQIVND (reference sequence). The CDR3 sequence is 15 residues long.

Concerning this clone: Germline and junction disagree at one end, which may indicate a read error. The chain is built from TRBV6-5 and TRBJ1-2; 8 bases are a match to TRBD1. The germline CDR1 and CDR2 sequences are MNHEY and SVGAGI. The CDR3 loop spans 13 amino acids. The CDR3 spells CASSYRDRSRALF. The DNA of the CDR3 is TGTGCCAGCAGTTACCGGGACAGGAGTAGGGCCCTCTTC.

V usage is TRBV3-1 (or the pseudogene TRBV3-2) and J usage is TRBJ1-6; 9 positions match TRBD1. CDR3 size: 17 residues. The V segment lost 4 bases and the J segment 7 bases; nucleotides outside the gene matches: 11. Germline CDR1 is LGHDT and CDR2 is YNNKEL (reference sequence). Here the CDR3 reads CASSPRTGDLENSPLHF. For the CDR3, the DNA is TGTGCCAGCAGCCCCCGGACAGGGGACTTAGAAAATTCACCCCTCCACTTT.

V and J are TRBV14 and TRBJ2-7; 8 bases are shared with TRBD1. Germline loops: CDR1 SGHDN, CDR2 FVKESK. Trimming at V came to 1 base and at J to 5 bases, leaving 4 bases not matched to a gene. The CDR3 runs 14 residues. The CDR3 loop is CASSQGGQADEQYF. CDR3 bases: TGTGCCAGCAGCCAAGGGGGACAGGCGGACGAGCAGTACTTC.

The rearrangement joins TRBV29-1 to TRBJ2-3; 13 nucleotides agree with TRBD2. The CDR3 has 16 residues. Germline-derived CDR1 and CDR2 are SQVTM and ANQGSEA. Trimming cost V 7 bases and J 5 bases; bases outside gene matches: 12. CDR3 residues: CSAGLAGTSQEDTQYF. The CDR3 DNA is TGCAGCGCGGGACTAGCGGGGACTTCTCAGGAAGATACGCAGTATTTT.

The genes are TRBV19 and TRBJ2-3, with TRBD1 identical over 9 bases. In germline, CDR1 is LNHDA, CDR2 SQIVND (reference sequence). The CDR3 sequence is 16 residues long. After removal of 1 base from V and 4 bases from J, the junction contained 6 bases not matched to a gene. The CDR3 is CASSIVPGTGPDTQYF. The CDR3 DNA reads TGTGCCAGTAGTATAGTCCCTGGGACAGGGCCAGATACGCAGTATTTT.

The CDR3 region is CASRDSGGRETQYF. CDR3 bases: TGTGCCAGCAGAGATAGCGGGGGGCGGGAGACCCAGTACTTC. The chain employs TRBV11-2 and TRBJ2-5, with TRBD2 identical over 10 bases. The CDR3 runs 14 residues. V shed 6 bases and J 5 bases; nucleotides not matched to a gene: 6. Germline-derived CDR1 and CDR2 are SGHAT and FQNNGV.

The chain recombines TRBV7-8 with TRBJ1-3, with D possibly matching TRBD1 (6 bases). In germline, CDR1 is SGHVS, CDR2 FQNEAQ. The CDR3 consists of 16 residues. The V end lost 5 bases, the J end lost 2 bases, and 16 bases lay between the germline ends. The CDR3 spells CASSPNRVKTGNTIYF. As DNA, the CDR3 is TGTGCCAGCAGCCCAAACAGGGTAAAAACTGGAAACACCATATATTTT.

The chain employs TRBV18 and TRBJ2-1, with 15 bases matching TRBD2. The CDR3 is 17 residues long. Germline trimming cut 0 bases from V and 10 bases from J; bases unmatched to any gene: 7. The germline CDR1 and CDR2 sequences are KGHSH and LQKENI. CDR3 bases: TGTGCCAGCTCACCACCGGGACTAGCGGGGGGCCCCGGGGAGCAGTTCTTC. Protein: CASSPPGLAGGPGEQFF.

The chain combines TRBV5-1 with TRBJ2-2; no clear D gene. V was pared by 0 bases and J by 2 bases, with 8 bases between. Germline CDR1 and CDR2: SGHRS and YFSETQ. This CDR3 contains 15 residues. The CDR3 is CASSLATINTGELFF. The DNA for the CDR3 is TGCGCCAGCAGCTTGGCCACTATAAACACCGGGGAGCTGTTTTTT. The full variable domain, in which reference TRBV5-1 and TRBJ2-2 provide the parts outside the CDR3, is KAGVTQTPRYLIKTRGQQVTLSCSPISGHRSVSWYQQTPGQGLQFLFEYFSETQRNKGNFPGRFSGRQFSNSRSEMNVSTLELGDSALYLCASSLATINTGELFFGEGSRLTVL.

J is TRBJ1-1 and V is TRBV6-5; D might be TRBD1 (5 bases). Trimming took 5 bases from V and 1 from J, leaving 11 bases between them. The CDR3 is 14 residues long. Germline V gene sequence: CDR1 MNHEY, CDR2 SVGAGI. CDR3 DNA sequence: TGTGCCAGCAGTACTGACAGATGGAACACTGAAGCTTTCTTT. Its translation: CASSTDRWNTEAFF.

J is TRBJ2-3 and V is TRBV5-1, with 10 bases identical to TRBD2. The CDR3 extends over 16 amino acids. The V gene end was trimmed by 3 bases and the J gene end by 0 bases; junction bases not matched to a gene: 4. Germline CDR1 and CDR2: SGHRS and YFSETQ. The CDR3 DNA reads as TGCGCCAGCAGCTCATATAGCGGGGGGAGCACAGATACGCAGTATTTT. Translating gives CASSSYSGGSTDTQYF.

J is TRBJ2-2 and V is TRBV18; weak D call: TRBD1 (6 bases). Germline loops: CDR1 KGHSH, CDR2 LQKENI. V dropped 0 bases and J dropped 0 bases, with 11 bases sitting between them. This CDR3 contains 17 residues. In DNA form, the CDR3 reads TGTGCCAGCTCACCACCGGTGGGGGCAACGAACACCGGGGAGCTGTTTTTT. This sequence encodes CASSPPVGATNTGELFF.

The CDR3 region is CASSWSVEGDNTDTQYF. The CDR3 region has the DNA TGTGCCAGCAGCTGGAGTGTGGAGGGCGATAACACAGATACGCAGTATTTT. The chain combines TRBV11-2 with TRBJ2-3, with a possible D match to TRBD2 (6 bases). CDR1 is SGHAT and CDR2 is FQNNGV in the germline V gene. The CDR3 covers 17 residues. V lost 4 bases to trimming and J lost 2 bases, with 19 bases between them.

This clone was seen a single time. CDR3 residues: CASSSVGLGIAFF. The CDR3 nucleotides read TGTGCCAGCAGCTCGGTGGGTCTCGGGATCGCTTTCTTT. This chain joins TRBV7-9 and TRBJ1-1; D gene unclear. CDR3 size: 13 residues. CDR1 and CDR2 from the germline V gene are SEHNR and FQNEAQ (reference sequence). Deletions cut 4 bases from V and 11 bases from J, with 17 bases between.